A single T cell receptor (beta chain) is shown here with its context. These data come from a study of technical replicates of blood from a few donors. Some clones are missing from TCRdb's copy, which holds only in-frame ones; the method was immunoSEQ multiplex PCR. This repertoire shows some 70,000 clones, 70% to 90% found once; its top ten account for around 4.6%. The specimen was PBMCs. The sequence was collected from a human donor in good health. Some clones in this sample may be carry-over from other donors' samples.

The CDR3 nucleotides are TGTGCCAGCAGCGGGAGGCTAGCGGGAGTTTACGAGCAGTACTTC. Protein sequence: CASSGRLAGVYEQYF. The rearrangement joins TRBV11-2 to TRBJ2-7; 10 nucleotides agree with TRBD2. The CDR3 is 15 amino acids. After removal of 5 bases from V and 4 bases from J, the junction contained 8 bases not matched to a gene. Germline CDR1 SGHAT, CDR2 FQNNGV.